The clone carrying this T cell receptor (beta chain) was found a few times. As yet, its antigen is unknown. This entry comes from a study of T-cell memory formation after mild COVID-19. About the study: TCR clustering was largely donor specific.

TCRdb called the 5' RACE reads again in MiXCR, with one record for every CDR3 protein. The sample holds over 350,000 distinct CDR3 sequences, roughly a quarter seen once. Study results and caveats: Mostly located in CM and EM were contracting CD4+ clones, with contracting CD8+ clones located in EMRA. Cross-reactive memory apparently joined, as some responding clones appeared in pre-infection memory.

There are 15 residues in the CDR3. V shed 1 base and J 3 bases; nucleotides not matched to a gene: 6. Germline lookup yields CDR1 SNHLY and CDR2 FYNNEI. The V and J genes are TRBV2 and TRBJ2-7, with 7 positions matching TRBD1. Sequencing input: PBMCs or a T cell subset sorted from them (not recorded which). This clonotype was sampled from an adult woman who had mild COVID-19 (a few samples of this study predate the infection). Cell type and time point are not known. In nucleotides, the CDR3 is TGTGCCAGCAGTGAAGACAGGGGTCTCAGCTACGAGCAGTACTTC. Protein: CASSEDRGLSYEQYF.